The source of this TCR beta chain is a study of CD8+CD57+ T cells in acquired aplastic anemia. Profiles of TCR beta VDJ and CDR3 were generated from a genomic DNA template. TCRdb itself ran the reads through MiXCR, one entry per CDR3 protein. The table includes roughly 150,000 distinct CDR3 sequences, around 48% detected once. The CDR3 totals 13 residues. Trimming took off 8 bases at V and 1 base at J, with 14 bases between the two ends. From germline, CDR1 is SQVTM and CDR2 ANQGSEA. Patients chosen for sequencing had shown CD8+CD57+ cell expansion by flow cytometry. The chain has TRBV29-1 and TRBJ1-1; a weak D match, TRBD1 (5 bases). Sequencing input: sorted CD4+, CD8+, or CD8+CD57+ T cells (not recorded which) from PBMCs. The source of this sequence is a human donor with aplastic anemia. CDR3 DNA: TGCAGCTCGATAACAGGCACGAACACTGAAGCTTTCTTT. Protein: CSSITGTNTEAFF.